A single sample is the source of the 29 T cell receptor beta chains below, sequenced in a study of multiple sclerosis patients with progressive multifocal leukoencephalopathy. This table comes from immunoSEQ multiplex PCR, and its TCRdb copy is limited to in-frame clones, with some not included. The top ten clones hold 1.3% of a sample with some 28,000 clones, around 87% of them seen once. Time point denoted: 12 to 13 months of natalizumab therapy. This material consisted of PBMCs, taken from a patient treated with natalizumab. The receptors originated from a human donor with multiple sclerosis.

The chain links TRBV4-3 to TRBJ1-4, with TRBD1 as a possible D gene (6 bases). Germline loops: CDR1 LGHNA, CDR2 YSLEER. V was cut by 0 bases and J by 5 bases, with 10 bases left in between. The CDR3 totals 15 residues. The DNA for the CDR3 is TGCGCCAGCAGCCAAGACGGAGGGACAAATGAAAAACTGTTTTTT. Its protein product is CASSQDGGTNEKLFF.

The CDR3 DNA is TGTGCCAGCAGTTACACAGGGGGCTACGAGCAGTACTTC. Translating gives CASSYTGGYEQYF. The rearrangement joins TRBV28 to TRBJ2-7, with 8 bases that match TRBD1. Germline V gene lookup returns CDR1 MDHEN and CDR2 SYDVKM. Trimming cost V 4 bases and J 3 bases; bases outside gene matches: 2. CDR3 size: 13 residues.

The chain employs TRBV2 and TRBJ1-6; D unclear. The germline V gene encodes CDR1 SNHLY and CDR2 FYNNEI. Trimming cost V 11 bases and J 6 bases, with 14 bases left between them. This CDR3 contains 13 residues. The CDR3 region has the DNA TGTGCCGCAAGATCCCAGACTAATTCACCCCTCCACTTT. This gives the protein CAARSQTNSPLHF.

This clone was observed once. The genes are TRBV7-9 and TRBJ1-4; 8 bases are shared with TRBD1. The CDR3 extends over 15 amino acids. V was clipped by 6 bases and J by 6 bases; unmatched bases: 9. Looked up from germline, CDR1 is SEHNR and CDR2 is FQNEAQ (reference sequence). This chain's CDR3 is CASRHQGAGDEKLFF. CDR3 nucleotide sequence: TGTGCCAGCAGGCACCAGGGGGCAGGGGATGAAAAACTGTTTTTT.

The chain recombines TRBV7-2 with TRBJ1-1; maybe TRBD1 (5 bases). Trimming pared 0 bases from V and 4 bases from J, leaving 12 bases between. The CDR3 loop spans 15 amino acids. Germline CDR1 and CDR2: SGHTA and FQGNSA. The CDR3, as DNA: TGTGCCAGCAGCTTAGCGCGGGGGGAGGTCACTGAAGCTTTCTTT. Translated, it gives CASSLARGEVTEAFF.

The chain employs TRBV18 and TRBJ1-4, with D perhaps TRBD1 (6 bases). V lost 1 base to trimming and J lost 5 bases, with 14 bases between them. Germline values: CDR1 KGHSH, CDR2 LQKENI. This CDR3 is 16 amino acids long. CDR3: CASSPLGWQGNEKLFF. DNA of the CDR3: TGTGCCAGCTCACCACTCGGGTGGCAGGGGAATGAAAAACTGTTTTTT.

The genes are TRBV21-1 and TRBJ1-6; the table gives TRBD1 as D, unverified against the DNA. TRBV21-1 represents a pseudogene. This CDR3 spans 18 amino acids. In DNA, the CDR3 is TGTGCCAGCAGCAATTCACAGGGGGCGTCATCCAAGAATTCACCCCTCCACTTT. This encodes CASSNSQGASSKNSPLHF.

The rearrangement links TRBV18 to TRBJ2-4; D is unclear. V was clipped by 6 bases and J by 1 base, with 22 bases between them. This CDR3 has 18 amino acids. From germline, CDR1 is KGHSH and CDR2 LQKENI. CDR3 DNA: TGTGCCAGCTCCCCGACACGCGATATCTCGGAGGCCAAAAACATTCAGTACTTC. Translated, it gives CASSPTRDISEAKNIQYF.

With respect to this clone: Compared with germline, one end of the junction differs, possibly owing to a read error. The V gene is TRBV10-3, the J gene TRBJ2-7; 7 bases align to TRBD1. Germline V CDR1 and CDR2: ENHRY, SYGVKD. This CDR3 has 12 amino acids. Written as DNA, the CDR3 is TGTGCCATCAGGACATCCGAGGGGGCGCATCACTTC. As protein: CAIRTSEGAHHF.

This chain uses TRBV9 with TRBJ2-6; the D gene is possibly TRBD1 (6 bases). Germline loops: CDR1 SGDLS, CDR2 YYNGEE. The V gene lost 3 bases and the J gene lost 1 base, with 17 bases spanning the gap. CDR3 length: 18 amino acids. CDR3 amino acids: CASSAYRAPRSGANVLTF. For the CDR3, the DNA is TGTGCCAGCAGCGCCTACAGGGCCCCAAGGTCTGGGGCCAACGTCCTGACTTTC.

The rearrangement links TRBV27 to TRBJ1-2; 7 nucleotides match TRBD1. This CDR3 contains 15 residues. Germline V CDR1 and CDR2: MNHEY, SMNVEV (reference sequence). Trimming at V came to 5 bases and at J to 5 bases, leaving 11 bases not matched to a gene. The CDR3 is CASSRDREDSYGYTF. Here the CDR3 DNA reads TGTGCCAGCAGTCGTGACAGGGAAGATAGTTATGGCTACACCTTC.

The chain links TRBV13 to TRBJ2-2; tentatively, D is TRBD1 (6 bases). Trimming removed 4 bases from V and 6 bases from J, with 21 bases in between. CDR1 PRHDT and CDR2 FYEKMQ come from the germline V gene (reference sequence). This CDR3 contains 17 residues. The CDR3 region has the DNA TGTGCCAGCAGCTCGGCGAACACAGGGAAGGGGTCCGGGGAGCTGTTTTTT. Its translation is CASSSANTGKGSGELFF. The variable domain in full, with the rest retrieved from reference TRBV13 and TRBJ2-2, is AAGVIQSPRHLIKEKRETATLKCYPIPRHDTVYWYQQGPGQDPQFLISFYEKMQSDKGSIPDRFSAQQFSDYHSELNMSSLELGDSALYFCASSSANTGKGSGELFFGEGSRLTVL.

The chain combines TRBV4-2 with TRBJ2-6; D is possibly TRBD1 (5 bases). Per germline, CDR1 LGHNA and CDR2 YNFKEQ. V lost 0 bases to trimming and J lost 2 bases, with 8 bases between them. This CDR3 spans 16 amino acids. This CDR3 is CASSQEVGAGANVLTF. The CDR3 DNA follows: TGTGCCAGCAGCCAAGAGGTAGGGGCTGGGGCCAACGTCCTGACTTTC.

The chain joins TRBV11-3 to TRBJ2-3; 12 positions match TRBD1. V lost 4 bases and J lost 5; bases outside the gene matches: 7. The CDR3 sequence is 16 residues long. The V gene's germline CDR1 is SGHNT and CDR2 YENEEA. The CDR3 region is CASSSGQGARGDTQYF. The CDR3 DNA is TGTGCCAGCAGCTCGGGACAGGGGGCGCGTGGAGATACGCAGTATTTT.

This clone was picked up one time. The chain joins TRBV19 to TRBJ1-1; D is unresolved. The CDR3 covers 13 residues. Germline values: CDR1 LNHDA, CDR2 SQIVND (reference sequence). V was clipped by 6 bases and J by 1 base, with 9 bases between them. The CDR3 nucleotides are TGTGCCAGTAGCACTCAGCCGAACACTGAAGCTTTCTTT. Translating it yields CASSTQPNTEAFF.

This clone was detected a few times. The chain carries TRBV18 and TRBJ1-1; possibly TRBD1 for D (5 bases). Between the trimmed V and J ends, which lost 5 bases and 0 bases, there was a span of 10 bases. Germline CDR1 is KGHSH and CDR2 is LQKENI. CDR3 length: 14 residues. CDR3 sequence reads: CASSSQGLNTEAFF. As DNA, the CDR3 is TGTGCCAGCTCATCCCAGGGATTGAACACTGAAGCTTTCTTT.

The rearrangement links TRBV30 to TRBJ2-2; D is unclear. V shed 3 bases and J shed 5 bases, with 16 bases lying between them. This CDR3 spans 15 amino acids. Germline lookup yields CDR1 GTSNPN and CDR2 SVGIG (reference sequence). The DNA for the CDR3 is TGTGCCTGGAGAGTGGGGTCTTTCGGGACCGGGGAGCTGTTTTTT. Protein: CAWRVGSFGTGELFF.

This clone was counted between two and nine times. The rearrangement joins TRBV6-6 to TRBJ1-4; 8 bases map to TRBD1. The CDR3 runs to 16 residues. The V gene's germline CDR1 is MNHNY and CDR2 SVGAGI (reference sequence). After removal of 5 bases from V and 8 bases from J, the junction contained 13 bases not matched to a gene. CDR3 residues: CASSIPGQDRKEKLFF. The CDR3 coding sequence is TGTGCCAGCAGTATACCGGGACAGGATAGGAAGGAAAAACTGTTTTTT.

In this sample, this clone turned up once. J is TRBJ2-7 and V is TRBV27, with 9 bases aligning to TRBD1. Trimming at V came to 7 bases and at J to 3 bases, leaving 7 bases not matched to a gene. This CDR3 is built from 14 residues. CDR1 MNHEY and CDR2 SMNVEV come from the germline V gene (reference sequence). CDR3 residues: CASKPGQGVYEQYF. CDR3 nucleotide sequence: TGTGCCAGCAAACCGGGACAGGGAGTCTACGAGCAGTACTTC.

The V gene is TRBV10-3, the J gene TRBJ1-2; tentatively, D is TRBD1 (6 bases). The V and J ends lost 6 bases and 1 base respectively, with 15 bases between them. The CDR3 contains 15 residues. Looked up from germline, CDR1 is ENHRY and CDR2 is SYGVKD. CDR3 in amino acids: CAIRGNRVDNYGYTF. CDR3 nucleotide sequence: TGTGCCATCAGAGGGAACAGGGTAGATAACTATGGCTACACCTTC.

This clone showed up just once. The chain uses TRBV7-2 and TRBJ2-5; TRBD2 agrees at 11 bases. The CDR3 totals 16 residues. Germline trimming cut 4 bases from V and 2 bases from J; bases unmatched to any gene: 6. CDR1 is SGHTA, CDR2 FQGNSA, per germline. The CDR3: CASSSSGGRGQETQYF. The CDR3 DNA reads TGTGCCAGCAGCTCTAGCGGGGGGCGAGGGCAAGAGACCCAGTACTTC. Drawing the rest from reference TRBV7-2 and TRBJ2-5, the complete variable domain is GAGVSQSPSNKVTEKGKDVELRCDPISGHTALYWYRQSLGQGLEFLIYFQGNSAPDKSGLPSDRFSAERTGGSVSTLTIQRTQQEDSAVYLCASSSSGGRGQETQYFGPGTRLLVL.

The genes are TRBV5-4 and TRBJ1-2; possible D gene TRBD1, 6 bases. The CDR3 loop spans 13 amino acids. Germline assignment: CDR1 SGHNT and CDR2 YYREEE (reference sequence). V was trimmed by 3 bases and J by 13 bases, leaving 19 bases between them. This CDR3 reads CASSWDNYGFLTF. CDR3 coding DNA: TGTGCCAGCAGCTGGGACAACTATGGCTTTCTCACCTTC.

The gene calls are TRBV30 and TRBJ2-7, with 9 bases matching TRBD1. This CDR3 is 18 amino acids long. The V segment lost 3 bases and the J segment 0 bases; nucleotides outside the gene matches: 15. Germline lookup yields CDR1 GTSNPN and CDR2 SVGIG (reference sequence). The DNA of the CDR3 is TGTGCCTGGAGGGGGGGGACAGGGTCTACCCAGGCCTCCTACGAGCAGTACTTC. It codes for CAWRGGTGSTQASYEQYF.

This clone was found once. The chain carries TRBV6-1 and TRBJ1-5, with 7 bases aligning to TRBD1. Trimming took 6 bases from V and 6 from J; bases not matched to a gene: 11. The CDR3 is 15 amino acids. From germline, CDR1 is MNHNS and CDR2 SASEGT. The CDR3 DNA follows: TGTGCCAGCAGCGAGCAGGAAGGGGGCGGTCAGCCCCAGCATTTT. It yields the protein CASSEQEGGGQPQHF.

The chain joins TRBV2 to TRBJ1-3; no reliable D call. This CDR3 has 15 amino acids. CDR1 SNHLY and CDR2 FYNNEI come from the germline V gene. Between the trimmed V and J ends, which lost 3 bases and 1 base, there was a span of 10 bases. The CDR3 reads CASSEEGLSGNTIYF. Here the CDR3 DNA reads TGTGCCAGCAGTGAGGAGGGCTTGTCTGGAAACACCATATATTTT. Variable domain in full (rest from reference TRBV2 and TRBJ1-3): EPEVTQTPSHQVTQMGQEVILRCVPISNHLYFYWYRQILGQKVEFLVSFYNNEISEKSEIFDDQFSVERPDGSNFTLKIRSTKLEDSAMYFCASSEEGLSGNTIYFGEGSWLTVV.

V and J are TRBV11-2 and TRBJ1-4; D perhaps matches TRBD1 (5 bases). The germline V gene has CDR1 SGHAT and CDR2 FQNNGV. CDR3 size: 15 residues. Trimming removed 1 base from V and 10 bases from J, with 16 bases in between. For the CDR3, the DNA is TGTGCCAGCAGCTTAGGCTATGGGGGGGGAGGAAAACTGTTTTTT. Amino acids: CASSLGYGGGGKLFF.

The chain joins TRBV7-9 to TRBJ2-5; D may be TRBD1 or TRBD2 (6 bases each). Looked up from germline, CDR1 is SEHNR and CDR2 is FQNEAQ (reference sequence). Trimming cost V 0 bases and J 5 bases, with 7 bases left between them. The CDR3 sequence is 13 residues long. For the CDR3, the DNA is TGTGCCAGCAGCTTAGCAGGGGGGGAGACCCAGTACTTC. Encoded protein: CASSLAGGETQYF.

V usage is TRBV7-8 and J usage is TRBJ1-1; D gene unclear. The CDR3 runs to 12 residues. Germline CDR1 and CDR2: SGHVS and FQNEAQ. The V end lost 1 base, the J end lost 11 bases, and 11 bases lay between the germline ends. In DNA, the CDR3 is TGTGCCAGCAGCTTAGTCGGCAGTACCGCTTTCTTT. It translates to CASSLVGSTAFF.

The CDR3 sequence is CASSLPFSAAYEQYF. The CDR3 coding sequence is TGTGCCAGCAGCTTACCCTTCTCTGCAGCCTACGAGCAGTACTTC. The J gene is TRBJ2-7, the V gene TRBV7-9; D is undetermined. The ends were cut back, 2 bases at V and 2 bases at J, with 13 bases in the middle. The CDR3 loop spans 15 amino acids. Germline V gene sequence: CDR1 SEHNR, CDR2 FQNEAQ (reference sequence).